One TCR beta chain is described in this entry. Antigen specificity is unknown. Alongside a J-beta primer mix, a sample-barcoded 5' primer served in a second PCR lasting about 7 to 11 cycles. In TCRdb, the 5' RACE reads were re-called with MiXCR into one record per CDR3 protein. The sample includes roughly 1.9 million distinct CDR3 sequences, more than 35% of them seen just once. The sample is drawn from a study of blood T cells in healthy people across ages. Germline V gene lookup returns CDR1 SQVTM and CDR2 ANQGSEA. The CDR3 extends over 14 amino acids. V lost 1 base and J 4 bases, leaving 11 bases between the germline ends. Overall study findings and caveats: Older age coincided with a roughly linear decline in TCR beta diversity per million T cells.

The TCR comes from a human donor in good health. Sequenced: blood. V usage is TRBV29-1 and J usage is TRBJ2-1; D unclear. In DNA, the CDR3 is TGCAGCGTTGAAGGAGGCCTAGGATACAATGAGCAGTTCTTC. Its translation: CSVEGGLGYNEQFF.